The clone carrying this T cell receptor (beta chain) was seen repeatedly, ten times or more. Its antigen is unidentified. The sample originates from a study of neurological immune-mediated disorders. The V and J ends lost 1 base and 4 bases respectively, with 3 bases between them. The CDR3 sequence is 12 residues long. CDR1 is SGHVS and CDR2 is FQNEAQ in the germline V gene. Synthesis of cDNA was carried out by template-switch 5'RACE. The reaction used 10-nucleotide random UMIs. One entry per CDR3 protein results from TCRdb running MiXCR on the 5' RACE reads. The sample holds tens of thousands of distinct CDR3 sequences, 2.6% seen once. Overall study results and limits: The absence of shared CDR3 amino acid sequences among expanded clones across subjects suggests private repertoires in all groups.

Sequences were obtained from PBMCs. The sequence was collected from a woman between 25 and 40 years old with multiple sclerosis. The V and J genes are TRBV7-8 and TRBJ2-3, with D uncertain. For the CDR3, the DNA is TGTGCCAGCAGCTTAGATGCAGATACGCAGTATTTT. Translating it yields CASSLDADTQYF. Using reference TRBV7-8 and TRBJ2-3 for the parts outside the CDR3, the full variable domain is GAGVSQSPRYKVAKRGQDVALRCDPISGHVSLFWYQQALGQGPEFLTYFQNEAQLDKSGLPSDRFFAERPEGSVSTLKIQRTQQEDSAVYLCASSLDADTQYFGPGTRLTVL.